What follows is one TCR beta chain and its context. This entry is derived from a study of T cell clones after liver transplantation. Germline V CDR1 and CDR2: SGHDT, YYEEEE. The CDR3 length is 13 residues. V dropped 2 bases and J dropped 3 bases, with 6 bases sitting between them. Sequenced by immunoSEQ multiplex PCR; TCRdb stores in-frame clones only, minus some. The table lists about 21,000 clones, under 95% of them singletons. The chain couples TRBV5-6 to TRBJ2-1; maybe TRBD1 (5 bases). This clonotype was obtained from a human patient who received a liver transplant. Some T cells may have come from the graft donor. This material consisted of CD8+ T cells from blood, taken approximately 25 months after liver transplant. In DNA, the CDR3 is TGTGCCAGCAGCTTCCAGGGCTACAATGAGCAGTTCTTC. Translated: CASSFQGYNEQFF.